This T cell receptor (beta chain) stems from a study of T cell changes during pregnancy in multiple sclerosis. Using immunoSEQ multiplex PCR, the repertoire was profiled, and TCRdb retains in-frame clones only, with some absent. The sample has 30,000 to 35,000 clones; 90% are singletons. The V gene's germline CDR1 is LNHDA and CDR2 SQIVND (reference sequence). The length of the CDR3 is 17 residues. Germline trimming cut 4 bases from V and 4 bases from J; bases unmatched to any gene: 7. The chain has TRBV19 and TRBJ2-5, with 15 positions matching TRBD2. Here the sequenced sample was CD4+ T cells from peripheral blood mononuclear cells, taken in the third trimester of pregnancy. This receptor was taken from a female donor in good health, enrolled as a control in a pregnancy study. The CDR3 here is CASSTRTSGRAAETQYF. CDR3 DNA sequence: TGTGCCAGTAGTACCCGGACTAGCGGGAGGGCCGCAGAGACCCAGTACTTC.